These 17 T cell receptor beta chains share one sample of origin, sequenced in a study of blood T cell repertoires in COVID-19. Sequencing used immunoSEQ multiplex PCR; TCRdb keeps in-frame clones, though not all of them. The table lists about 47,000 clones, roughly 84% of them singletons. Sequencing used peripheral blood. The receptors come from a man aged 45-65 years with acute or convalescent COVID-19.

The chain employs TRBV20-1 and TRBJ1-1; unclear D gene. The CDR3 has 10 amino acids. Germline V gene sequence: CDR1 DFQATT, CDR2 SNEGSKA (reference sequence). V lost 6 bases to trimming and J lost 8 bases, with 10 bases between them. The CDR3 DNA follows: TGCAGTGCACCCCAGGTCGAAGCTTTCTTT. Amino acid sequence: CSAPQVEAFF.

The chain recombines TRBV3-1 (or the pseudogene TRBV3-2) with TRBJ1-5; 7 nucleotides align to TRBD1. CDR3 length: 16 amino acids. V trimming: 3 bases; J trimming: 3 bases; junction bases outside the gene matches: 8. CDR1 and CDR2 from the germline V gene are LGHDT and YNNKEL (reference sequence). The CDR3 sequence is CASSHRAGGPNQPQHF. The CDR3 nucleotides are TGTGCCAGCAGCCATCGAGCAGGGGGGCCCAATCAGCCCCAGCATTTT.

The chain combines TRBV9 with TRBJ2-5; 9 nucleotides align to TRBD1. The CDR3 is 15 amino acids. Trimming cost V 3 bases and J 5 bases; bases outside gene matches: 8. CDR1 SGDLS and CDR2 YYNGEE come from the germline V gene. The CDR3 coding sequence is TGTGCCAGCAGCGGATCTGGACAGGGGATTGAGACCCAGTACTTC. As protein: CASSGSGQGIETQYF.

The CDR3 DNA reads as TGCAGCGTTGGAGAGAGGGAGTATTCACCCCTCCACTTT. Amino acid sequence: CSVGEREYSPLHF. The V gene is TRBV29-1, the J gene TRBJ1-6; unclear D gene. The CDR3 is 13 amino acids. The germline V gene has CDR1 SQVTM and CDR2 ANQGSEA. Trimming pared 4 bases from V and 8 bases from J, leaving 12 bases between.

The J gene is TRBJ2-4, the V gene TRBV2; 10 bases align to TRBD2. V trimming: 3 bases; J trimming: 3 bases; junction bases outside the gene matches: 8. This CDR3 has 17 residues. Per germline, CDR1 SNHLY and CDR2 FYNNEI. The CDR3 DNA reads TGTGCCAGCAGTGACGGTAGCGGGGGGCCCCTCAAAAACATTCAGTACTTC. Its translation is CASSDGSGGPLKNIQYF.

The gene calls are TRBV29-1 and TRBJ1-2, with TRBD1 as a possible D gene (6 bases). In germline, CDR1 is SQVTM, CDR2 ANQGSEA. The CDR3 is made up of 17 amino acids. Trimming stripped 2 bases from V and 4 bases from J, with 23 bases between. In DNA form, the CDR3 reads TGCAGCGTTGAATGGGAGACAGGAACGTCGGGCCCCTATGGCTACACCTTC. Amino acid sequence: CSVEWETGTSGPYGYTF.

The chain employs TRBV18 and TRBJ1-6; TRBD1 agrees at 7 bases. The V gene end was trimmed by 5 bases and the J gene end by 7 bases; junction bases not matched to a gene: 8. The CDR3 is made up of 15 amino acids. CDR1 is KGHSH and CDR2 is LQKENI in the germline V gene. The CDR3 spells CASSTAGTENSPLHF. The CDR3 DNA reads as TGTGCCAGCTCAACAGCCGGGACAGAAAATTCACCCCTCCACTTT.

The chain has TRBV4-2 and TRBJ2-1, with 7 bases fitting TRBD2. With V trimmed by 4 bases and J by 9 bases, 9 bases remained unmatched. This CDR3 has 14 amino acids. Germline CDR1 and CDR2: LGHNA and YNFKEQ. The chain's CDR3 is CASSPSERGAEQFF. The CDR3 DNA reads as TGTGCCAGCAGCCCCTCAGAGCGGGGCGCTGAGCAGTTCTTC.

The chain combines TRBV5-1 with TRBJ1-1; D gene uncertain. The CDR3 consists of 13 residues. V was shortened by 2 bases and J by 3 bases, with 8 bases between the two germline ends. Germline loops: CDR1 SGHRS, CDR2 YFSETQ. The CDR3 loop reads CASSFDGDTEAFF. The CDR3, as DNA: TGCGCCAGCAGCTTCGACGGAGACACTGAAGCTTTCTTT.

The chain is built from TRBV18 and TRBJ2-3, with 8 bases lining up with TRBD1. Germline values: CDR1 KGHSH, CDR2 LQKENI. The CDR3 runs 14 residues. The junction had 4 bases not matched to a gene; V was cut back by 1 base and J by 7 bases. The CDR3 is CASSPLAGGNTQYF. DNA of the CDR3: TGTGCCAGCTCACCACTGGCAGGGGGCAATACGCAGTATTTT.

In its sample, this clone was seen once. This chain links TRBV28 with TRBJ2-2; D gene unclear. The CDR3 covers 12 residues. Germline CDR1 MDHEN, CDR2 SYDVKM. V was shortened by 5 bases and J by 4 bases, with 5 bases between the two germline ends. In DNA, the CDR3 is TGTGCCAGCAGTGGGCCCACCGGGGAGCTGTTTTTT. This encodes CASSGPTGELFF.

The V and J genes are TRBV12-3 or TRBV12-4 and TRBJ2-7, with TRBD2 matching 7 bases. The CDR3 covers 13 residues. Trimming removed 2 bases from V and 6 bases from J; junction bases left unmatched: 4. The CDR3 DNA reads TGTGCCAGCAGTTTAACTGAGCGGGGCGAGCAGTACTTC. This encodes CASSLTERGEQYF.

V is TRBV5-1 and J is TRBJ2-5; D ambiguous. Germline CDR1 and CDR2: SGHRS and YFSETQ. V dropped 0 bases and J dropped 5 bases, with 11 bases sitting between them. This CDR3 comprises 14 residues. The CDR3 DNA reads as TGCGCCAGCAGCTTGGGAGAGGTTCGGGAGACCCAGTACTTC. It specifies CASSLGEVRETQYF.

The V and J genes are TRBV7-9 and TRBJ2-7; TRBD2 is a possible D gene (5 bases). Between the trimmed V and J ends, which lost 5 bases and 0 bases, there was a span of 8 bases. Looked up from germline, CDR1 is SEHNR and CDR2 is FQNEAQ (reference sequence). The CDR3 runs to 13 residues. The CDR3 coding sequence is TGTGCCAGCAGCGCAGAGGGCTCCTACGAGCAGTACTTC. Its protein product is CASSAEGSYEQYF.

This chain uses TRBV11-1 with TRBJ2-4, with D perhaps matching TRBD2 (7 bases). V gave up 5 bases and J gave up 5 bases, with 16 bases separating them. The CDR3 runs 15 residues. CDR1 and CDR2 from the germline V gene are SGHAT and FQDESV (reference sequence). This CDR3 is CASSPRGRGENIQYF. For the CDR3, the DNA is TGTGCCAGCAGCCCGAGGGGGAGGGGGGAAAACATTCAGTACTTC.

The rearrangement links TRBV6-9 to TRBJ2-7; 7 positions match TRBD1. The CDR3 contains 16 residues. Germline-derived CDR1 and CDR2 are MNHGY and SVAAGI. V was clipped by 4 bases and J by 5 bases; unmatched bases: 14. The CDR3 spells CASSLKGAGLGHEQYF. CDR3 DNA sequence: TGTGCCAGCAGTTTGAAGGGGGCGGGCCTTGGACACGAGCAGTACTTC.

V is TRBV6-1 and J is TRBJ2-3; weak D call: TRBD2 (6 bases). Germline CDR1 and CDR2: MNHNS and SASEGT. Trimming took off 1 base at V and 3 bases at J, with 14 bases between the two ends. The CDR3 has 16 residues. This chain's CDR3 is CASSEGLGGWTDTQYF. CDR3 DNA sequence: TGTGCCAGCAGTGAAGGGTTGGGGGGTTGGACAGATACGCAGTATTTT.